The clone carrying this T cell receptor (beta chain) was seen more than once but under ten times. This sample is part of a study of blood T cell repertoires in COVID-19. Trimming removed 3 bases from V and 1 base from J; junction bases left unmatched: 7. Per germline, CDR1 LGHDT and CDR2 YNNKEL (reference sequence). The CDR3 has 16 amino acids. Measured with immunoSEQ multiplex PCR; TCRdb has only the in-frame clones, and not every one. This sample has 200,000 to 250,000 clones, with less than 90% found just once. This clonotype was sampled from a woman aged 80 or older with COVID-19, enrolled during active disease. The chain combines TRBV3-1 (or the pseudogene TRBV3-2) with TRBJ2-3; 7 bases match TRBD2. Input material: peripheral blood. The CDR3 here is CASSHVGGGRTDTQYF. The CDR3 nucleotides are TGTGCCAGCAGCCATGTGGGGGGGGGACGCACAGATACGCAGTATTTT.